What follows is one TCR beta chain and its context. This entry is derived from a study of blood T cells in healthy people across ages. The CDR3 sequence is 11 residues long. Germline values: CDR1 MNHEY, CDR2 SVGEGT. Trimming stripped 7 bases from V and 4 bases from J, with 7 bases between. Primers used in a second PCR of about 6 to 12 cycles were a sample-barcoded 5' primer and a J-beta primer mix. TCRdb re-called the 5' RACE reads with MiXCR, one entry per CDR3 protein. The sample contains around 870,000 distinct CDR3 sequences, 29% of which appear only once. This clonotype originated in a woman aged 80 or over in good health. The genes are TRBV6-2 or TRBV6-3 and TRBJ1-1; no definite D call. Specimen: blood. CDR3 in DNA: TGTGCCAGCACCGCCACCACTGAAGCTTTCTTT. Translation: CASTATTEAFF.